The 7 T cell receptor beta chains in this list originate from one sample, sequenced in a study of T cell repertoires in cytomegalovirus infection. TCRdb independently ran MiXCR on the reads; one entry per CDR3 protein. The table records more than 650,000 distinct CDR3 sequences, 35% of them present only once. The sequenced material came from PBMCs. These receptors came from a human donor in good health (CMV status not recorded). Some clones in this sample may be carry-over from other donors' samples.

This clonotype was seen ten or more times. CDR3: CASSRGRTNQPQHF. DNA of the CDR3: TGTGCCAGCAGCCGGGGACGGACGAATCAGCCCCAGCATTTT. The chain carries TRBV7-2 and TRBJ1-5, with a weak D call TRBD1 (5 bases). The CDR3 loop spans 14 amino acids. V lost 5 bases and J lost 4, with 12 bases in between. Germline V gene lookup returns CDR1 SGHTA and CDR2 FQGNSA.

This clonotype was recorded a few times. The chain carries TRBV24-1 and TRBJ2-3; maybe TRBD2 (6 bases). CDR1 KGHDR and CDR2 SFDVKD come from the germline V gene. With 3 bases removed from V and 2 bases from J, the gap between germline ends came to 14 bases. The CDR3 consists of 16 residues. The CDR3 nucleotides are TGTGCCACCAGTGATCCCTTAGCGGAATACACAGATACGCAGTATTTT. This encodes CATSDPLAEYTDTQYF.

Note on this clonotype: A much larger clone is a single base away; this may be a read error. The CDR3 reads CASSLVSAVVSNEQFF. CDR3 nucleotide sequence: TGTGCCAGCAGCTTGGTGTCAGCGGTAGTGTCGAATGAGCAGTTCTTC. V and J are TRBV7-2 and TRBJ2-1; weak D call: TRBD2 (5 bases). Trimming removed 3 bases from V and 7 bases from J, with 19 bases in between. This CDR3 comprises 16 residues. Germline values: CDR1 SGHTA, CDR2 FQGNSA.

The chain couples TRBV7-2 to TRBJ2-2, with D possibly matching TRBD2 (5 bases). CDR1 and CDR2 (germline): SGHTA, FQGNSA. CDR3 length equals 16 residues. V was shortened by 4 bases and J by 4 bases, with 16 bases between the two germline ends. The CDR3 DNA follows: TGTGCCAGCAGCTCACCCGGGAACAGAACCACCGGGGAGCTGTTTTTT. Its translation: CASSSPGNRTTGELFF.

The chain has TRBV3-1 and TRBJ1-3, with no clear D. V was cut by 8 bases and J by 0 bases, with 14 bases left in between. This CDR3 is 15 amino acids long. Germline CDR1 is LGHDT and CDR2 is YNNKEL (reference sequence). As DNA, the CDR3 is TGTGCCAGCTCGGGAAGTACAGTCTCTGGAAACACCATATATTTT. Its translation is CASSGSTVSGNTIYF.

This clonotype has only a few counts. The V gene is TRBV6-6, the J gene TRBJ2-7, with TRBD1 identical over 10 bases. The CDR3 loop spans 13 amino acids. Germline CDR1 and CDR2: MNHNY and SVGAGI (reference sequence). V shed 6 bases, J shed 6 bases, and the junction held 5 bases outside the gene matches. CDR3 amino acids: CASRGQGFVEQYF. The CDR3 DNA reads as TGTGCCAGCAGGGGACAGGGGTTCGTCGAGCAGTACTTC.

The chain combines TRBV7-9 with TRBJ2-1, with D tentatively TRBD2 (6 bases). Looked up from germline, CDR1 is SEHNR and CDR2 is FQNEAQ (reference sequence). Deletions cut 0 bases from V and 10 bases from J, with 19 bases between. This CDR3 contains 16 residues. The CDR3, as DNA: TGTGCCAGCAGCTTAGCGGGGGGATTCGACCCCCCGGAGCAGTTCTTC. Amino acids: CASSLAGGFDPPEQFF.